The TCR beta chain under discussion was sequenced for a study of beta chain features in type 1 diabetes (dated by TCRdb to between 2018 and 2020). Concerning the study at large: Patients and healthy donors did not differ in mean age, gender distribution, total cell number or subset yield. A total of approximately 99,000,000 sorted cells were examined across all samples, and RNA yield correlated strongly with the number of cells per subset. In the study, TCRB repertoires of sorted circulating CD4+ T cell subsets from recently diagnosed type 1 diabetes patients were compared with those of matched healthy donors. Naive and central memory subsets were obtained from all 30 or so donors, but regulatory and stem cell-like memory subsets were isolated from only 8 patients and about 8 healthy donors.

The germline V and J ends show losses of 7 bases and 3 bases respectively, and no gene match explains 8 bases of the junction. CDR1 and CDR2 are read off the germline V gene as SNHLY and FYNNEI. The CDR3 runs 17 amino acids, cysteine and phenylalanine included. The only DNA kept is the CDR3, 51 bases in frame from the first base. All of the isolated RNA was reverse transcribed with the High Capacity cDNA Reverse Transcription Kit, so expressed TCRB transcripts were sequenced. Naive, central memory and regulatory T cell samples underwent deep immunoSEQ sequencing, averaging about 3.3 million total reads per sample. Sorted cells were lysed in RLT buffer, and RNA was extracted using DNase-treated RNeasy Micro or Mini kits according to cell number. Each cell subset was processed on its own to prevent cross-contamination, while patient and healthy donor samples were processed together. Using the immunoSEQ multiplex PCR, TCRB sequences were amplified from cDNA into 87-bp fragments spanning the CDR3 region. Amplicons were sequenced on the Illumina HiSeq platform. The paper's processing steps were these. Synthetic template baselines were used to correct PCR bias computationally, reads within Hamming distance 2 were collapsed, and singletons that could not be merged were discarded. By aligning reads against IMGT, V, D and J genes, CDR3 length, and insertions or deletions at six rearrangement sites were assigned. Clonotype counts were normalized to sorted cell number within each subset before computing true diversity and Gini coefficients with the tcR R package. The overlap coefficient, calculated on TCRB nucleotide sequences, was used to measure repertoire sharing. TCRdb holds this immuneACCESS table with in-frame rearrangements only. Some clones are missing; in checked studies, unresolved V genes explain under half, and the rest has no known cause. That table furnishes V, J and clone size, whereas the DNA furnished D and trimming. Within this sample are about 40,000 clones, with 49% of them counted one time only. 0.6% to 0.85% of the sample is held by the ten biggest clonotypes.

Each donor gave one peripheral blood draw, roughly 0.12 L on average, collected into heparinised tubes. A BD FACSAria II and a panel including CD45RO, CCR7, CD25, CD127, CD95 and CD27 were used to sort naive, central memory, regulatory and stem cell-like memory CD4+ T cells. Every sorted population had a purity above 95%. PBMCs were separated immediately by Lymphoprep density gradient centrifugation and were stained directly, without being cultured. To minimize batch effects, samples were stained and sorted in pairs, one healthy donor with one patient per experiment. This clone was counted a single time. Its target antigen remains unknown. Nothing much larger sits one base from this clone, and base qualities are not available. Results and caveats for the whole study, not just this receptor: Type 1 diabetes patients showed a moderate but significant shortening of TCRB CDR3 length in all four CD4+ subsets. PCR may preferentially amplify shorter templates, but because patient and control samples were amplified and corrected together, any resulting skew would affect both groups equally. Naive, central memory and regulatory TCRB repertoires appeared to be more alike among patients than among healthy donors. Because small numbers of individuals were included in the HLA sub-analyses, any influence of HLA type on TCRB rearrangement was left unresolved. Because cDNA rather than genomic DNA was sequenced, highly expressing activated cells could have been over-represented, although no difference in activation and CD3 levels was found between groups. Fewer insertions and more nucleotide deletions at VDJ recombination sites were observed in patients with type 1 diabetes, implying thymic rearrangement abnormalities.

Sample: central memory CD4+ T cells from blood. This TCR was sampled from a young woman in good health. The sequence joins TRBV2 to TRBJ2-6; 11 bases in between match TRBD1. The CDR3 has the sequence CASKRDRGVYGANVLTF. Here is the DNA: TGTGCCAGCAAGAGGGACAGGGGGGTATATGGGGCCAACGTCCTGACTTTC.